This note documents a single T cell receptor beta chain sequence. Profiling relied on immunoSEQ multiplex PCR, and the TCRdb table lists in-frame clones only, not all of them. The sample includes about 78,000 clones, 90% to 96% of them seen just once. The CDR3 has 16 amino acids. Germline V gene sequence: CDR1 MDHEN, CDR2 SYDVKM. Trimming removed 6 bases from V and 7 bases from J, with 22 bases in between. This sample is drawn from a study of cytomegalovirus exposure and HLA in healthy donors. The sample was PBMCs. The chain has TRBV28 and TRBJ2-1; D is perhaps TRBD2 (6 bases). The TCR sequence derives from a man aged 18-30 years in good health and CMV-seropositive. The CDR3 region has the DNA TGTGCCAGCAGAGAAGGGATAGCGGTGGGGTGGAATGAGCAGTTCTTC. Translated, it gives CASREGIAVGWNEQFF.